This T cell receptor beta chain comes out of a study of control samples from healthy donors and cancer patients. CDR1 and CDR2 from the germline V gene are SGHTS and YDEGEE. Trimming left V 0 bases short and J 4 bases short, with 12 bases between. CDR3 length equals 15 residues. Sequencing used immunoSEQ multiplex PCR; TCRdb keeps in-frame clones, though not all of them. The sample gives about 220,000 clones, roughly 94% of which show up once; over 1.2% is in the top ten. This clone was counted once. The clonotype comes from a middle-aged man in good health. This chain uses TRBV5-8 with TRBJ2-3; no reliable D call. The specimen sequenced was blood. The CDR3 here is CASSLVLLSADTQYF. CDR3 DNA sequence: TGTGCCAGCAGCTTGGTCTTGCTATCCGCAGATACGCAGTATTTT.